Reported below is one TCR beta chain. Its cognate antigen is unknown. The PCR made use of 60 Vbeta and 13 Jbeta primers. TCRdb keeps only in-frame clones here, not all; method: immunoSEQ multiplex PCR. Of some 160,000 clones detected, over 60% appear once; the ten largest clones hold about 1.7%. This record belongs to a study of cytomegalovirus exposure and HLA in healthy donors. In germline, CDR1 is SGHNT, CDR2 YYREEE (reference sequence). The V end was cut by 0 bases, the J end by 2 bases, with 5 bases between. The CDR3 is 14 residues long. Broader study findings: In a later analysis, compared with equally common non-associated chains, HLA-associated beta chains were more expanded.

This TCR was recovered from a woman in her 30s in good health and CMV-seronegative. The sequencing sample was made of PBMCs. V usage is TRBV5-4 and J usage is TRBJ1-4; D gene ambiguous. CDR3 bases: TGTGCCAGCAGCTTGGCGGGGACTAATGAAAAACTGTTTTTT. Its translation: CASSLAGTNEKLFF.